This entry describes one T cell receptor (beta chain). The antigen is undetermined. The data are from a study of cytomegalovirus exposure and HLA in healthy donors. Germline V gives CDR1 MGHRA, CDR2 YSYEKL. The trim removed 2 bases at V and 5 bases at J, leaving 4 bases unmatched. The CDR3 is 15 residues long. PCR involved 60 Vbeta and 13 Jbeta primers. Data came from immunoSEQ multiplex PCR; TCRdb stores just in-frame clones and leaves some out. The table records roughly 180,000 clones, about four fifths of them present only once. General study results and limits: As a later analysis showed, several of the most significant clusters appeared to be linked to common viral pathogens. There were reportedly fewer N-insertions in an Asian-associated ancestry cluster than the roughly 700-donor mean, in a later analysis. Most subjects' HLA-A and HLA-B alleles were reportedly predicted from TCR beta sequences. Per published reports, the classifier diagnosed cytomegalovirus status with high specificity and sensitivity.

The sequence derives from a man aged 25-45 years in good health and CMV-seropositive. The chain recombines TRBV4-1 with TRBJ2-5; TRBD1 matches at 11 bases. Sequencing was carried out using PBMCs. DNA for the CDR3: TGCGCCAGCAGCCAACGGACAGGGGGCCGCGAGACCCAGTACTTC. It encodes CASSQRTGGRETQYF.